Listed below are T cell receptor beta chains from one sample, sequenced in a study of CD8 T cells in ankylosing spondylitis. Each CDR3 protein gets one entry after TCRdb re-called the 5' RACE reads with MiXCR. This table has about 750,000 distinct CDR3 sequences, over 15% appearing once. The sequenced sample consisted of blood, either unsorted or a sorted T cell fraction (not recorded which). These receptors were collected from a male donor with ankylosing spondylitis. The CDR3 runs from the conserved cysteine through the conserved F or W. Each record gives: clone size, CDR3 length, V gene, J gene, D gene, CDR3 DNA, CDR3 protein. D genes are given only for firm matches. Not all rows give a size; the values are once, few, many and, for expanded clones, a class.

>NA|16|TRBV20-1|TRBJ2-1|NA
TGCAGTGCTAGACCTATAGCGGGCCCAACACAGGGTGAGCAGTTCTTC
CSARPIAGPTQGEQFF
>many|11|TRBV29-1|TRBJ2-7|NA
TGCAGCGTTGAAGGATCCTACGAGCAGTACTTC
CSVEGSYEQYF
>few|14|TRBV5-1|TRBJ1-1|TRBD1
TGCGCCAGCAGCTGGGACCGGGACAGGGGCAGAGCTTTCTTT
CASSWDRDRGRAFF
>many|17|TRBV18|TRBJ2-2|TRBD1
TGTGCCAGCTCACCATCGGGACAGGGAGGGAACACCGGGGAGCTGTTTTTT
CASSPSGQGGNTGELFF
>NA|15|TRBV7-2|TRBJ2-7|TRBD1
TGTGCCAGCAGCCACCCGTCGACAGGGGCCTACGAGCAGTACTTC
CASSHPSTGAYEQYF
>NA|17|TRBV12-3/TRBV12-4|TRBJ2-7|NA
TGTGCCAGCAGTCTCCACCCGACGGGTCGGCGGGCCTACGAGCAGTACTTC
CASSLHPTGRRAYEQYF
>few|14|TRBV20-1|TRBJ1-3|TRBD1
TGCAGTGCTAAACAGGGGGGCTCTGGAAACACCATATATTTT
CSAKQGGSGNTIYF
>NA|13|TRBV20-1|TRBJ2-7|NA
TGCAGTGCTAGACAGCGGGTGACCTACGAGCAGTACTTC
CSARQRVTYEQYF
>NA|14|TRBV9|TRBJ2-7|NA
TGTGCCAGCAGCGTAGGGCTAGGGGCTTACGAGCAGTACTTC
CASSVGLGAYEQYF
>NA|17|TRBV3-1|TRBJ2-7|NA
TGTGCCAGCAGCCAACCTCTTGGGAGGAGCGGAGGTTATGAGCAGTACTTC
CASSQPLGRSGGYEQYF
>NA|13|TRBV7-2|TRBJ2-1|NA
TGTGCCAGCAGCTTAGAGGAGGGGATTGAGCAGTTCTTC
CASSLEEGIEQFF
>NA|15|TRBV11-2|TRBJ2-1|TRBD2
TGTGCCAGCAGCCGGACTAGCGGGAGTTGGGATGAGCAGTTCTTC
CASSRTSGSWDEQFF
>NA|13|TRBV25-1|TRBJ2-7|NA
TGTGCCAGCAGTGAAGGGGCAAAGCTTGAGCAGTACTTC
CASSEGAKLEQYF
>NA|13|TRBV20-1|TRBJ2-3|NA
TGCAGTGCTAAAGAGGTCAGCACAGATACGCAGTATTTT
CSAKEVSTDTQYF
>few|14|TRBV20-1|TRBJ1-2|TRBD1
TGCAGTGCGAAGACAGGGGGGTCCAACTATGGCTACACCTTC
CSAKTGGSNYGYTF
>NA|16|TRBV2|TRBJ1-2|NA
TGTGCCAGCAGTGAAAGTGGACAGTTAAGGGGTTGGGGCTACACCTTC
CASSESGQLRGWGYTF
>NA|16|TRBV27|TRBJ2-2|TRBD2
TGTGCCAGCAGTTTAGGAACTAGCGGGACCACCGGGGAGCTGTTTTTT
CASSLGTSGTTGELFF
>once|15|TRBV20-1|TRBJ2-3|NA
TGCTGTGCTGGGCCCCTCGGGAGTGTGCCAGATACGCAGTATTTT
CCAGPLGSVPDTQYF
>many|13|TRBV29-1|TRBJ2-3|NA
TGCAGCGTTGGCAGGCCTAACACAGATACGCAGTATTTT
CSVGRPNTDTQYF
>few|16|TRBV6-5|TRBJ2-3|NA
TGTGCCAGCAGTTACTCGAACAGGGTGGTCACAGATACGCAGTATTTT
CASSYSNRVVTDTQYF
>NA|17|TRBV5-1|TRBJ1-6|NA
TGCGCCAGCAGCTCCCTGGGCCAGGGGAGGTATAATTCACCCCTCCACTTT
CASSSLGQGRYNSPLHF
>NA|14|TRBV4-1|TRBJ2-7|NA
TGCGCCAGCAGCCAAGTTAAGGGGGGCGGCGAGCAGTACTTC
CASSQVKGGGEQYF
>NA|16|TRBV7-9|TRBJ2-7|TRBD2
TGTGCCAGCAGCCCCAGGACTAGCGGGGGGCTTGACGAGCAGTACTTC
CASSPRTSGGLDEQYF
>many|15|TRBV12-3/TRBV12-4|TRBJ2-2|NA
TGTGCCAGCAGTTTACCAGGGAGGAACACCGGGGAGCTGTTTTTT
CASSLPGRNTGELFF
>NA|14|TRBV12-3/TRBV12-4|TRBJ1-2|NA
TGTGCCAGCTCTTTTTGGGGCCAGGGCTATGGCTACACCTTC
CASSFWGQGYGYTF
>NA|16|TRBV2|TRBJ2-2|TRBD2
TGTGCCAGCAGTCCCGGGACTAGCGGGAGACCCGGGGAGCTGTTTTTT
CASSPGTSGRPGELFF
>NA|13|TRBV28|TRBJ2-7|NA
TGTGCCAGCAGTTTAGTGTGGTGGAACGAGCAGTACTTC
CASSLVWWNEQYF
>few|14|TRBV29-1|TRBJ1-1|NA
TGCAGCGTTGGTGCTTGGGGGTTGAACACTGAAGCTTTCTTT
CSVGAWGLNTEAFF
>few|17|TRBV12-5|TRBJ2-7|TRBD1
TGTGCTAGTGGTTTGCCGCCGGGACAGGGGGATCCCTACGAGCAGTACTTC
CASGLPPGQGDPYEQYF
>many|14|TRBV12-3/TRBV12-4|TRBJ1-5|NA
TGTGCCAGCAGTCCTGACAGCTTTAATCAGCCCCAGCATTTT
CASSPDSFNQPQHF
>NA|14|TRBV11-2|TRBJ1-1|NA
TGTGCCAGCAGAATCGGACAGTTGAACACTGAAGCTTTCTTT
CASRIGQLNTEAFF
>NA|14|TRBV3-1|TRBJ2-7|NA
TGTGCCAGCAGCCAAGATCTTAGGGAGGACGAGCAGTACTTC
CASSQDLREDEQYF
>NA|15|TRBV6-2/TRBV6-3|TRBJ2-7|TRBD2
TGTGCCAGCAGTTTTAGCGGGAGGGCCGGGTACGAGCAGTACTTC
CASSFSGRAGYEQYF
>few|13|TRBV7-9|TRBJ2-7|NA
TGTGCCAGCGACCTGGACTCTCGGGGCGAGCAGTACTTC
CASDLDSRGEQYF
>few|15|TRBV9|TRBJ1-1|TRBD1
TGTGCCAGCAGCCCCAGGGACAGGGTTAGGACTGAAGCTTTCTTT
CASSPRDRVRTEAFF
>NA|13|TRBV29-1|TRBJ1-1|TRBD1
TGCAGCGTTTTCGGGACAGTAAACACTGAAGCTTTCTTT
CSVFGTVNTEAFF
>NA|16|TRBV6-5|TRBJ1-5|NA
TGTGCCAGCAGTTCAGGGCCTGGGGGGAGCAATCAGCCCCAGCATTTT
CASSSGPGGSNQPQHF
>NA|12|TRBV29-1|TRBJ1-1|TRBD1
TGCAGCGTTTGGACAGGGCCCACTGAAGCTTTCTTT
CSVWTGPTEAFF
>NA|15|TRBV6-2/TRBV6-3|TRBJ2-7|NA
TGTGCCAGCAGTTACTCCGGGGGCGGGTCCTACGAGCAGTACTTC
CASSYSGGGSYEQYF
>NA|14|TRBV7-8|TRBJ2-2|TRBD2
TGTGCCAGCAGCTCGGGGGGAGGGACCGGGGAGCTGTTTTTT
CASSSGGGTGELFF
>NA|13|TRBV2|TRBJ1-5|NA
TGTGCCAGCAGAGCCGGGACGGGTCAGCCCCAGCATTTT
CASRAGTGQPQHF
>NA|15|TRBV2|TRBJ2-2|TRBD2
TGTGCCAGCGAGTATAGCGGGAGTACCACCGGGGAGCTGTTTTTT
CASEYSGSTTGELFF
>few|12|TRBV10-3|TRBJ1-1|NA
TGTGCCATCAGTAGCGGGAACACTGAAGCTTTCTTT
CAISSGNTEAFF
>NA|15|TRBV7-6|TRBJ2-3|NA
TGTGCCAGCAGCCCACGTAGGGGGGCCACAGATACGCAGTATTTT
CASSPRRGATDTQYF
>NA|15|TRBV6-2/TRBV6-3|TRBJ2-3|NA
TGTGCCAGCAGTCAATCCTGGGGAAGCACAGATACGCAGTATTTT
CASSQSWGSTDTQYF
>NA|15|TRBV7-9|TRBJ2-7|NA
TGTGCCAGCAGCCGATTAACAGGGTACGAGGACGAGCAGTACTTC
CASSRLTGYEDEQYF
>NA|18|TRBV7-8|TRBJ2-1|TRBD2
TGTGCCAGCAGCTTAGGGACTAGCGGGGGGTCTATCTACAATGAGCAGTTCTTC
CASSLGTSGGSIYNEQFF
>few|16|TRBV12-3/TRBV12-4|TRBJ2-2|NA
TGTGCCAGCAGTCCGAAGACAGGCGCAGATACCGGGGAGCTGTTTTTT
CASSPKTGADTGELFF
>NA|16|TRBV10-2|TRBJ1-1|TRBD1
TGCGCCAGCAGTGAACACTTTGGACAGGGTATAACTGAAGCTTTCTTT
CASSEHFGQGITEAFF
>NA|16|TRBV4-2|TRBJ2-3|TRBD2
TGTGCCAGCAGCCAAGAGGGACTAGCGGCGTCAGATACGCAGTATTTT
CASSQEGLAASDTQYF
>NA|18|TRBV6-2/TRBV6-3|TRBJ2-3|TRBD1
TGTGCCAGCAGTTTCACTCCCCCGACAGGGGTTGACCCAGATACGCAGTATTTT
CASSFTPPTGVDPDTQYF
>NA|11|TRBV29-1|TRBJ2-7|NA
TGCAGCGTTGTCACATCAAACGAGCAGTACTTC
CSVVTSNEQYF
>NA|15|TRBV12-3/TRBV12-4|TRBJ2-3|NA
TGTGCCAGCAGGTCGCGCTTAGGAAGCACAGATACGCAGTATTTT
CASRSRLGSTDTQYF
>few|15|TRBV3-1|TRBJ1-3|TRBD1
TGTGCCAGCAGTCAAAAGGGGGCTTCTGGAAACACCATATATTTT
CASSQKGASGNTIYF